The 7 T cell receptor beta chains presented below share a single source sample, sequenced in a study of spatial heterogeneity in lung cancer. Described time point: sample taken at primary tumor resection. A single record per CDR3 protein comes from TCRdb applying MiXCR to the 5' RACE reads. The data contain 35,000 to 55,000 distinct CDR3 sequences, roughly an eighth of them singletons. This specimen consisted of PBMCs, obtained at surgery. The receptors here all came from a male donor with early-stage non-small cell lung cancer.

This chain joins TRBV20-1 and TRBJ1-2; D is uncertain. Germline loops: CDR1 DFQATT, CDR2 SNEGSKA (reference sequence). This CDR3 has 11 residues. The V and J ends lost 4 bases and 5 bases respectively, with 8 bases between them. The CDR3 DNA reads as TGCAGTGCTAAAGTAGGGTATGGCTACACCTTC. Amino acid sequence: CSAKVGYGYTF.

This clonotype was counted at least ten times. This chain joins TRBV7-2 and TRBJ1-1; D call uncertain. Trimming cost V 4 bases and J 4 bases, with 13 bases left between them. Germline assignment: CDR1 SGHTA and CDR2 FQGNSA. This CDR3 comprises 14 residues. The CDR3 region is CASSSRAGGTEAFF. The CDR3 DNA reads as TGTGCCAGCAGCTCACGTGCGGGTGGCACTGAAGCTTTCTTT.

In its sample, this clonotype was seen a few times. This CDR3 reads CASNVGQGNTEAFF. Here the CDR3 DNA reads TGCGCCAGCAACGTCGGACAGGGGAACACTGAAGCTTTCTTT. The chain has TRBV5-1 and TRBJ1-1, with 8 positions matching TRBD1. The germline CDR1 and CDR2 sequences are SGHRS and YFSETQ. The CDR3 has 14 residues. Unmatched junction bases numbered 5, after V lost 6 bases and J lost 1 base.

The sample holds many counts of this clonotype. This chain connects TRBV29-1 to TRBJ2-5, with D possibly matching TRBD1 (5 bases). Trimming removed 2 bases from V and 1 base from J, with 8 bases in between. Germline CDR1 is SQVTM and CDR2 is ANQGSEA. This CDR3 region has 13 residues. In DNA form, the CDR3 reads TGCAGCGTTGAACTGACAGTCCAAGAGACCCAGTACTTC. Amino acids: CSVELTVQETQYF.

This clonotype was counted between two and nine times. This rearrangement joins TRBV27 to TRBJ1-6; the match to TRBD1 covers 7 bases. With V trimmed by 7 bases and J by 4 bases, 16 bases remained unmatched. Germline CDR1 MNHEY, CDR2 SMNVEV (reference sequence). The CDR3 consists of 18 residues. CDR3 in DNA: TGTGCCAGCACCCCGGGACAGCCAGTTACTTTTTATAATTCACCCCTCCACTTT. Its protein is CASTPGQPVTFYNSPLHF.

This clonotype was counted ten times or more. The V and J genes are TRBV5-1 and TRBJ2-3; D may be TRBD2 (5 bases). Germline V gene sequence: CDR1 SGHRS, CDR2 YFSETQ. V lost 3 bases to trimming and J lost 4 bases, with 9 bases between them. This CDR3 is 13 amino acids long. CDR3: CASSYGSSDTQYF. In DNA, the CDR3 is TGCGCCAGCAGCTATGGGAGTTCAGATACGCAGTATTTT.

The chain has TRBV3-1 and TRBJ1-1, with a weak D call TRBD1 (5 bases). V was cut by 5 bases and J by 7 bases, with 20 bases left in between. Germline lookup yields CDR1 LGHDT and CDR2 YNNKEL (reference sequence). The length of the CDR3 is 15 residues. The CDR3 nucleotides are TGTGCCAGCAGCTCCAAACCCAGGGTCGGTGGTGAAGCTTTCTTT. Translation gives CASSSKPRVGGEAFF.